This T cell receptor (beta chain) came from a study of T cells after yellow fever vaccination. Study-level results: CD4 and CD8 compartments shared a small share of clonotypes. The booster saw the reappearance of most primary-vaccination clones (approximately 96% CD4, roughly 90% CD8).

It was through 5'RACE template switching that TCR cDNA was made, with a universal primer site and UMIs added. One entry per CDR3 protein results from TCRdb running MiXCR on the 5' RACE reads. Of more than 75,000 distinct CDR3 sequences listed, approximately 9% are singletons. Germline V CDR1 and CDR2: MNHEY, SMNVEV (reference sequence). V was trimmed by 8 bases and J by 8 bases, leaving 16 bases between them. The CDR3 consists of 13 residues. This sequence was found in a man younger than 35 who received the YFV17D yellow fever vaccine. The sample in question was CD8+ T cells not binding an NS4B(214-222) dextramer, sorted from PBMCs, obtained more than 14 days after the first yellow fever vaccination. J is TRBJ2-4 and V is TRBV27; D gene ambiguous. CDR3 amino acids: CASALGRFDIQYF. DNA for the CDR3: TGTGCCAGCGCGTTGGGTCGGTTCGACATTCAGTACTTC.